The following is a TCR beta chain sequence with its context. Time point: week 3, after first cycle of checkpoint inhibitor. Disease control meant complete response, partial response or stable disease at 12 weeks. The data derive from a study of blood T cell dynamics during melanoma immunotherapy. The ends were cut back, 2 bases at V and 0 bases at J, with 2 bases in the middle. The V gene's germline CDR1 is MNHEY and CDR2 SVGAGI. The CDR3 loop spans 13 amino acids. Measured with immunoSEQ multiplex PCR; TCRdb has only the in-frame clones, and not every one. The sample lists over 12,000 clones, around nine tenths seen once, with approximately 7.8% in the top ten.

V gene TRBV6-5 combines with J gene TRBJ1-5, with D unresolved. Here the sequenced sample was blood, taken from a patient treated with checkpoint blockade. The sequence was obtained from a human donor with melanoma. The CDR3 loop reads CASSYGSNQPQHF. In DNA form, the CDR3 reads TGTGCCAGCAGTTACGGTAGCAATCAGCCCCAGCATTTT.